The entry below describes one T cell receptor (beta chain). Its antigen is as yet unknown. The data were taken from a study of cytomegalovirus exposure and HLA in healthy donors. Study as a whole: T cells numbering approximately 170 million yielded some 110 million unique TCR beta sequences in an earlier analysis. Study conclusions and caveats: An analysis done earlier found most TCR beta V segments productive about 87% or about 30% of the time.

The donors comprised healthy bone marrow donors. The PCR employed 60 Vbeta primers together with 13 Jbeta primers. Assay used: immunoSEQ multiplex PCR; TCRdb lists only in-frame clones, some missing. Here the sample spans about 110,000 clones, about 73% being singletons. Per germline, CDR1 KGHSH and CDR2 LQKENI. CDR3 length equals 14 residues. The junction had 6 bases not matched to a gene; V was cut back by 7 bases and J by 2 bases. The sample taken for sequencing was PBMCs. The clonotype was recovered from a woman aged 25 to 39 in good health and CMV-seronegative. This chain uses TRBV18 with TRBJ1-2; TRBD1 agrees at 8 bases. CDR3 sequence reads: CASFPGTGNYGYTF. DNA of the CDR3: TGTGCCAGCTTCCCCGGGACAGGCAACTATGGCTACACCTTC.